A selection of T cell receptor beta chains follows, all from one sample in a study of blood T cell repertoires in COVID-19. Sequencing used immunoSEQ multiplex PCR; TCRdb keeps in-frame clones, though not all of them. Here the sample spans about 82,000 clones, around 74% being singletons. Sequencing used peripheral blood. Receptors originate from a human donor with acute or convalescent COVID-19. The donor label of this sample is uncertain. Each CDR3 is given with its conserved first and last residue. The D gene is left open where the match is weak. Clone size, where shown, is once, few, many, or a class for clones that have expanded.

v_gene	abundance	d_gene	j_gene	CDR3nt	CDR3aa
TRBV5-4	.	.	TRBJ1-2	TGTGCCAGCAGTGCAGGGATTCTCTCGGATGGCTACACCTTC	CASSAGILSDGYTF
TRBV5-1	many	.	TRBJ2-2	TGCGCCAGCAGCTCTCTGCGAGGGGGTGGCGGGGAGCTGTTTTTT	CASSSLRGGGGELFF
TRBV4-1	.	.	TRBJ2-5	TGCGCCAGCAGCCAAGATGTCAGCGGGCGGGAGACCCAGTACTTC	CASSQDVSGRETQYF
TRBV28	.	TRBD1	TRBJ2-7	TGTGCCAGCAGGGAGACAGGGGTTGAAAAGCAGTACTTC	CASRETGVEKQYF
TRBV15	once	TRBD2	TRBJ2-5	TGTGCCACCAGCAGTCGGACTAGCGGGGGGGCGGAGACCCAGTACTTC	CATSSRTSGGAETQYF
TRBV28	.	.	TRBJ2-1	TGTGCCAGCAGTCCGCTCCCTACCCCGCGTGAGCAGTTCTTC	CASSPLPTPREQFF
TRBV7-6	.	TRBD1	TRBJ1-6	TGTGCCAGCAGCTCGGGGCCGGGACAGGGTAACTCACCCCTCCACTTT	CASSSGPGQGNSPLHF
TRBV30	.	.	TRBJ2-7	TGTGCCTGGAGTGTTTTTGGGACAAGCCAGTACTTC	CAWSVFGTSQYF
TRBV19	.	.	TRBJ1-2	TGTGCCAGTAGTTTCAAGTCCGGGGCTAACTATGGCTACACCTTC	CASSFKSGANYGYTF
TRBV28	once	TRBD1	TRBJ1-6	TGTGCCAGCAGTCCTAGACAGGGACACGTCCTTAATTCACCCCTCCACTTT	CASSPRQGHVLNSPLHF
TRBV7-6	.	.	TRBJ1-5	TGTGCCAGCAGCCGACAGGTTAATCAGCCCCAGCATTTT	CASSRQVNQPQHF
TRBV7-9	few	.	TRBJ1-2	TGTGCCAGCTCGCAAGACCAGGGGAATGGCTACACCTTC	CASSQDQGNGYTF
TRBV6-5	.	.	TRBJ1-2	TGTGCCAGCAGCCAATGGGTCGGGGTGAACTATGGCTACACCTTC	CASSQWVGVNYGYTF
TRBV12-3/TRBV12-4	.	.	TRBJ2-7	TGTGCCAGCAGTTCCCGTCAGGAGCAGTACTTC	CASSSRQEQYF
TRBV5-1	.	TRBD1	TRBJ2-6	TGCGCCAGCAGCCTCACCGGGACAGGGGTACTTTCCGGGGCCAACGTCCTGACTTTC	CASSLTGTGVLSGANVLTF
TRBV27	.	.	TRBJ1-1	TGTGCCAGCAGGCTACAGGGGAACACTGAAGCTTTCTTT	CASRLQGNTEAFF
TRBV4-1	few	TRBD2	TRBJ2-1	TGCGCCAGCAGCCGGGGACTAGCGAGTGAGCAGTTCTTC	CASSRGLASEQFF
TRBV19	.	.	TRBJ1-5	TGTGCCAGTAGTATAGATGGGAGGGCACGATCCAATCAGCCCCAGCATTTT	CASSIDGRARSNQPQHF
TRBV15	few	.	TRBJ1-1	TGTGCCACCAGCAGAGATCTTCAGGGGGAAGCTTTCTTT	CATSRDLQGEAFF
TRBV29-1	.	.	TRBJ1-1	TGCAGCGTTGATCCTGGAGGGACTGAAGCTTTCTTT	CSVDPGGTEAFF
TRBV27	.	TRBD1	TRBJ1-2	TGTGCCAGCAGAAGTACCGGGACAGGGGCTATGGGCTACACCTTC	CASRSTGTGAMGYTF
TRBV9	.	TRBD1	TRBJ1-2	TGTGCCAGCCAACAGGGGCAGGATGGCTACACCTTC	CASQQGQDGYTF
TRBV15	.	.	TRBJ2-7	TGTGCCACCAGCAGAGGAGGCAGATTTGAGCAGTACTTC	CATSRGGRFEQYF
TRBV24-1	.	.	TRBJ1-2	TGCGCCACCAGCGAGGTCGGCAACTATGGCTACACCTTC	CATSEVGNYGYTF
TRBV7-9	.	.	TRBJ2-1	TGTGCCAGCAGCTTAGAGGGGTCCCATATTGAGCAGTTCTTC	CASSLEGSHIEQFF
TRBV2	.	TRBD1	TRBJ1-5	TGTGCCAGCAGAGGACAGGCGAAGGATCAGCCCCAGCATTTT	CASRGQAKDQPQHF
TRBV29-1	.	.	TRBJ1-1	TGCAGCGGACCCCGACAGGCCTCTGAAGCTTTCTTT	CSGPRQASEAFF
TRBV11-2	.	.	TRBJ1-6	TGTGCCAGCAGGATAGAGGCCGGGAATTCACCCCTCCACTTT	CASRIEAGNSPLHF
TRBV4-1	.	.	TRBJ1-6	TGCGCCAGCAGCCAAACAAATTCACCCCTCCACTTT	CASSQTNSPLHF
TRBV5-6	.	.	TRBJ2-5	TGTGCCAGCAGCTTGGCCTTCCAAGAGACCCAGTACTTC	CASSLAFQETQYF
TRBV9	once	.	TRBJ2-2	TGTGCCAGCAGCGTCGGGGGTACGAACACCGGGGAGCTGTTTTTT	CASSVGGTNTGELFF